This is a list of T cell receptor beta chains from one sample in a study of T cell responses to AZD1222 COVID-19 vaccine. Sequencing was performed with immunoSEQ multiplex PCR; in TCRdb, only in-frame clones are kept and a portion is missing. The sample yields approximately 100,000 clones, 92% seen once. The sample here was peripheral blood, taken on day 0 of AZD1222 vaccination. Receptor source: an adult in good health. The CDR3 runs from the conserved cysteine through the conserved F or W. A D gene is named only where the DNA matches it firmly. Clone sizes are given selectively: once, few, many, or a class where the clone is expanded.

size	V	D	J	length	DNA	CDR3
-	TRBV4-2	TRBD1	TRBJ1-4	16	TGTGCCAGCAGCCAGGACCCGGGACAGGGAACTGAAAAACTGTTTTTT	CASSQDPGQGTEKLFF
-	TRBV2	TRBD1	TRBJ2-7	12	TGTGCCAGCAGTACAGGGGGCCCGGAGCAGTACTTC	CASSTGGPEQYF
-	TRBV2	-	TRBJ2-1	13	TGTGCCAGCAGGGCAGGAGGATACAATGAGCAGTTCTTC	CASRAGGYNEQFF
-	TRBV5-6	-	TRBJ2-5	13	TGTGCCAGCAGCTTGGCAGGGCCAGAGACCCAGTACTTC	CASSLAGPETQYF
few	TRBV28	TRBD2	TRBJ2-2	17	TGTGCCAGCAGCCGCGTCGGAGCGGGAGGGCCTTCCGGGGAGCTGTTTTTT	CASSRVGAGGPSGELFF
-	TRBV4-1	-	TRBJ2-7	16	TGCGCCAGCAGCCAAGATATACAGGGAGAGTCCTACGAGCAGTACTTC	CASSQDIQGESYEQYF
-	TRBV12-3/TRBV12-4	TRBD1	TRBJ1-1	13	TGTGCCAGCAGGATGGGACAGGGACTTGAAGCTTTCTTT	CASRMGQGLEAFF
-	TRBV5-1	-	TRBJ1-1	13	TGCGCCAGCAGCTTCGACAGTGACACTGAAGCTTTCTTT	CASSFDSDTEAFF
-	TRBV6-6	-	TRBJ2-1	13	TGTGCCAGCGTTGGGGATTCCTACAATGAGCAGTTCTTC	CASVGDSYNEQFF
-	TRBV7-3	TRBD1	TRBJ1-5	13	TGTGCCAGCAGCCCGGACAGGGATCAGCCCCAGCATTTT	CASSPDRDQPQHF
-	TRBV30	-	TRBJ1-4	14	TGTGCCTGGAGTGTACCCCGGGTTAGTGAAAAACTGTTTTTT	CAWSVPRVSEKLFF
-	TRBV5-1	-	TRBJ2-6	15	TGCGCCAGCGGCCAAGGGGAATCTGGGGCCAACGTCCTGACTTTC	CASGQGESGANVLTF
-	TRBV12-3/TRBV12-4	-	TRBJ2-3	13	TGTGCCAGCAGTATAGGTGGGTCAGATACGCAGTATTTT	CASSIGGSDTQYF
-	TRBV18	TRBD1	TRBJ2-6	17	TGTGCCAGCTCACCATACAGGGGGTCCTCTGGGGCCAACGTCCTGACTTTC	CASSPYRGSSGANVLTF
-	TRBV5-6	-	TRBJ1-4	14	TGTGCCAGCAGCTGGTGGGGTTTGAATGAAAAACTGTTTTTT	CASSWWGLNEKLFF
-	TRBV18	TRBD1	TRBJ1-1	14	TGTGCCAGCTCACCACGAACAGGGGAAACTGAAGCTTTCTTT	CASSPRTGETEAFF
-	TRBV7-2	-	TRBJ2-3	13	TGTGCCAGCAGCCCCAGGGGGGCAGATACGCAGTATTTT	CASSPRGADTQYF
-	TRBV9	-	TRBJ1-3	14	TGTGCCAGCAGTTCCCCCTACGCTGGAAACACCATATATTTT	CASSSPYAGNTIYF
once	TRBV29-1	-	TRBJ1-6	13	TGCAGCGTATCTAGCTCCTATAATTCACCCCTCCACTTT	CSVSSSYNSPLHF
-	TRBV7-6	-	TRBJ2-2	13	TGTGCCAGCAGCTTAGGTGGGACCGGGGAGCTGTTTTTT	CASSLGGTGELFF
-	TRBV10-3	-	TRBJ2-7	14	TGTGCCATCAACTTGGAACCCACCTTCTACGAGCAGTACTTC	CAINLEPTFYEQYF
-	TRBV28	-	TRBJ2-2	16	TGTGCCAGCAGTTCCCCGATTGGGGTGTACACCGGGGAGCTGTTTTTT	CASSSPIGVYTGELFF
-	TRBV11-3	TRBD1	TRBJ2-1	15	TGTGCCAGCAGCCCCAGAGGGACAGACTACAATGAGCAGTTCTTC	CASSPRGTDYNEQFF
-	TRBV4-1	TRBD2	TRBJ2-1	15	TGCGCCAGCAGCCAAACTAGCGGGAGGAGCCCTGAGCAGTTCTTC	CASSQTSGRSPEQFF
-	TRBV7-3	TRBD2	TRBJ2-5	19	TGTGCCAGCAGCCCCACGCAACCTGAGAGCGGGAGACCGGAAGAGACCCAGTACTTC	CASSPTQPESGRPEETQYF
-	TRBV7-2	TRBD2	TRBJ2-5	15	TGTGCCAGCAAACGAGGACTAGCGGGAAAAGAGACCCAGTACTTC	CASKRGLAGKETQYF
-	TRBV9	TRBD1	TRBJ1-2	14	TGTGCCAGCAGCGTGGGGGACAGGCCTGATGGCTACACCTTC	CASSVGDRPDGYTF
-	TRBV29-1	-	TRBJ1-1	12	TGCAGCGTCCGACGACAGTACACTGAAGCTTTCTTT	CSVRRQYTEAFF
many	TRBV11-2	-	TRBJ2-1	15	TGTGCCAGCAGCTTAGATGGTGTTATGGGAAATGAGCAGTTCTTC	CASSLDGVMGNEQFF
-	TRBV30	TRBD1	TRBJ1-1	14	TGTGCCTGGAGTCGCGGGACAGGGAGAACTGAAGCTTTCTTT	CAWSRGTGRTEAFF
-	TRBV9	-	TRBJ1-6	16	TGTGCCAGCAGTTTTAATGGGGTAGACTATAATTCACCCCTCCACTTT	CASSFNGVDYNSPLHF
-	TRBV2	-	TRBJ1-3	13	TGTGCCAGCACCCCGGACAGTCAAAACACCATATATTTT	CASTPDSQNTIYF
-	TRBV19	TRBD1	TRBJ1-5	16	TGTGCCAGTAGTATAATACAGGGACAGTTCAATCAGCCCCAGCATTTT	CASSIIQGQFNQPQHF
-	TRBV19	-	TRBJ1-1	15	TGTGCCAGTAAGCCGACAGTGGCTCGAGGCACTGAAGCTTTCTTT	CASKPTVARGTEAFF
-	TRBV24-1	TRBD1	TRBJ1-5	16	TGTGCCACCAGGCGCAGGGGGCGGACCGGCAATCAGCCCCAGCATTTT	CATRRRGRTGNQPQHF
once	TRBV3-1/TRBV3-2	-	TRBJ1-1	13	TGTGCCAGCAGCCAAGGGAGGGGCACTGAAGCTTTCTTT	CASSQGRGTEAFF
-	TRBV9	-	TRBJ1-1	14	TGTGCCAGCAGCAGAAGGGCTACGAACACTGAAGCTTTCTTT	CASSRRATNTEAFF
few	TRBV10-3	TRBD1	TRBJ1-4	17	TGTGCCATCAGTGAGCTCAATCCGGGACAGGGGATAGAAAAACTGTTTTTT	CAISELNPGQGIEKLFF
-	TRBV18	-	TRBJ2-1	15	TGTGCCAGCTCACCACTGGGGGAATCCTACAATGAGCAGTTCTTC	CASSPLGESYNEQFF
-	TRBV10-2	-	TRBJ1-5	13	TGCGCCAGCAGTGAGAGTAGGTATCAGCCCCAGCATTTT	CASSESRYQPQHF
-	TRBV5-1	-	TRBJ2-1	14	TGCGCCAGCAGGAATTCCGGCTCCTACAATGAGCAGTTCTTC	CASRNSGSYNEQFF
once	TRBV27	-	TRBJ1-4	16	TGTGCCAGCAGTACCCATAAGACCGGGACCAGGGGAAAACTGTTTTTT	CASSTHKTGTRGKLFF
-	TRBV28	-	TRBJ1-1	12	TGTGCCAGCAGTTTAATGAGGACCGAAGCTTTCTTT	CASSLMRTEAFF
once	TRBV19	TRBD2	TRBJ2-1	15	TGTGCCAGTAGTTCTAGCGGGAGAGGCTACAATGAGCAGTTCTTC	CASSSSGRGYNEQFF
-	TRBV7-9	TRBD2	TRBJ2-5	16	TGTGCCAGCACTCCGGGGTGGCGGGAGTGGCAAGAGACCCAGTACTTC	CASTPGWREWQETQYF
-	TRBV5-4	-	TRBJ1-6	14	TGTGCCAGCAGCTTCGGGCAGAATAATTCACCCCTCCACTTT	CASSFGQNNSPLHF
-	TRBV19	TRBD1	TRBJ2-7	14	TGTGCCAGTAGTATTTCCGCAGGGGGCTACGAGCAGTACTTC	CASSISAGGYEQYF
-	TRBV12-5	TRBD2	TRBJ2-1	14	TGTGCTAGTGGTTTGGAGACTAGCGGAGGTGAGCAGTTCTTC	CASGLETSGGEQFF
few	TRBV4-2	-	TRBJ1-1	14	TGTGCCAGCAGCCACTGGGGGGCGGTTTCTGAAGCTTTCTTT	CASSHWGAVSEAFF
medium-sized	TRBV15	-	TRBJ2-5	15	TGTGCCACCAGCAGAGAAGCAGGTGGATGGGAGACCCAGTACTTC	CATSREAGGWETQYF
-	TRBV6-5	TRBD1	TRBJ2-1	15	TGTGCCAGCAGTTACGAAAGGGGGCAACTTCATGAGCAGTTCTTC	CASSYERGQLHEQFF
few	TRBV6-2/TRBV6-3	-	TRBJ2-7	12	TGTGCCAGCAGCAGCCTCTCGCGGGAGCAGTACTTC	CASSSLSREQYF
-	TRBV4-3	-	TRBJ2-5	13	TGCGCCAGCAGCCAGGGTCACCAAGAGACCCAGTACTTC	CASSQGHQETQYF
-	TRBV6-5	TRBD2	TRBJ2-2	15	TGTGCCAGCAGAATCCTAGCGGCGAACACCGGGGAGCTGTTTTTT	CASRILAANTGELFF
-	TRBV5-8	-	TRBJ2-5	16	TGTGCCAGCAGCCCGAGGGCAGGGGGGTACCAAGAGACCCAGTACTTC	CASSPRAGGYQETQYF
-	TRBV6-5	TRBD2	TRBJ2-3	15	TGTGCCAGCCGGGGTGGGCAGCGGGAGGCAGATACGCAGTATTTT	CASRGGQREADTQYF
-	TRBV28	-	TRBJ2-7	13	TGTGCCAGCAGCACGGGTGCTACCTACGAGCAGTACTTC	CASSTGATYEQYF
once	TRBV18	TRBD2	TRBJ2-1	16	TGTGCCAGCTCAGAAAGTAGCGGGAGTTCCTACAATGAGCAGTTCTTC	CASSESSGSSYNEQFF
-	TRBV9	-	TRBJ2-5	13	TGTGCCAGCAGCGTAGGTGTTGAAGAGACCCAGTACTTC	CASSVGVEETQYF
-	TRBV28	TRBD1	TRBJ1-5	16	TGTGCCAGCAGTCGGGGGGGGACAGGGAGGTCACAGCCCCAGCATTTT	CASSRGGTGRSQPQHF